This passage covers 8 T cell receptor beta chains from one sample sequenced in a study of blood T cell repertoires in COVID-19 (dated by TCRdb to 2020 to 2022). The method was the immunoSEQ multiplex PCR assay. The immuneACCESS repertoire file appears here via TCRdb, limited to in-frame rearrangements. These files lack a portion of the clones; in checked studies, under half of the deficit traces to unresolved V genes, and the cause of the others is not known. Here the sample has approximately 380,000 clones; 88% occur a single time. About 1.1% of the sample belongs to the ten largest clones. The sequenced sample was PBMCs or T cells enriched from blood (not recorded which). Receptors originate from a woman between 18 and 29 years old who had recovered from COVID-19.

The V gene is TRBV15, the J gene TRBJ1-1; the D is unclear. There are 15 residues in the CDR3. Trimming pared 0 bases from V and 7 bases from J, leaving 15 bases between. Germline loops: CDR1 LNHNV, CDR2 YYDKDF (reference sequence). The CDR3 here is CATSRDLKDSGEAFF. Written as DNA, the CDR3 is TGTGCCACCAGCAGAGATCTTAAGGATTCGGGTGAAGCTTTCTTT.

This clone has only one observation. The J gene is TRBJ1-1, the V gene TRBV19; 7 bases fit TRBD1. The V gene's germline CDR1 is LNHDA and CDR2 SQIVND (reference sequence). V lost 2 bases and J lost 3; bases outside the gene matches: 9. This CDR3 comprises 16 residues. CDR3 DNA: TGTGCCAGTAGTATACCCCGGGGCGACAGGGACACTGAAGCTTTCTTT. This gives the protein CASSIPRGDRDTEAFF.

This clone was detected once. The chain couples TRBV5-6 to TRBJ1-5; 12 bases are shared with TRBD1. Germline V lookup: CDR1 SGHDT, CDR2 YYEEEE. Losses at the gene ends were 5 bases for V and 1 base for J; bases not matched to a gene: 7. The CDR3 runs 17 residues. The CDR3 DNA reads TGTGCCAGCAGTTGGGGACAGGGGGCAAAGAGCAATCAGCCCCAGCATTTT. Protein product: CASSWGQGAKSNQPQHF.

This chain links TRBV7-6 with TRBJ2-2, with D perhaps matching TRBD2 (7 bases). Germline assignment: CDR1 SGHVS and CDR2 FNYEAQ. The CDR3 covers 17 residues. Between the trimmed V and J ends, which lost 1 base and 3 bases, there was a span of 15 bases. CDR3 residues: CASSLVAGGPHTGELFF. The CDR3 DNA follows: TGTGCCAGCAGCTTAGTCGCCGGGGGGCCGCACACCGGGGAGCTGTTTTTT.

The rearrangement joins TRBV6-5 to TRBJ2-7, with D possibly being TRBD2 (5 bases). The germline CDR1 and CDR2 sequences are MNHEY and SVGAGI. The CDR3 is 13 amino acids. Trimming removed 6 bases from V and 3 bases from J, with 12 bases in between. The CDR3 loop is CASSKAVFYEQYF. The CDR3 region has the DNA TGTGCCAGCAGCAAAGCGGTATTCTACGAGCAGTACTTC.

In DNA, the CDR3 is TGTGCCATCAACCAACGGGGACATAATAGCAATCAGCCCCAGCATTTT. Its translation: CAINQRGHNSNQPQHF. The rearrangement links TRBV10-3 to TRBJ1-5; the D gene is possibly TRBD1 (6 bases). CDR3 length equals 16 residues. Germline CDR1 reads ENHRY; CDR2 reads SYGVKD. The V end was cut by 7 bases, the J end by 0 bases, with 16 bases between.

This clone was seen a few times. The chain uses TRBV10-3 and TRBJ1-5, with D unclear. V was clipped by 6 bases and J by 6 bases, with 9 bases between them. The germline CDR1 and CDR2 sequences are ENHRY and SYGVKD. The CDR3 is 12 residues long. The CDR3 spells CAISSSGQPQHF. In DNA, the CDR3 is TGTGCCATCAGCTCGTCAGGTCAGCCCCAGCATTTT.

This clone was counted a few times. This chain connects TRBV6-5 to TRBJ2-1; TRBD2 matches 11 bases. This CDR3 is built from 16 residues. With V trimmed by 2 bases and J by 10 bases, 10 bases remained unmatched. Germline assignment: CDR1 MNHEY and CDR2 SVGAGI. The CDR3 loop reads CASSYRVLAGAREQFF. In nucleotides, the CDR3 is TGTGCCAGCAGTTACAGGGTACTAGCGGGGGCCCGCGAGCAGTTCTTC.